Following are 21 T cell receptor beta chains from one sample sequenced in a study of cytomegalovirus exposure and HLA in healthy donors. A multiplex PCR was run with 60 Vbeta primers and 13 Jbeta primers. Libraries were prepared by immunoSEQ multiplex PCR; TCRdb keeps only in-frame clonotypes and omits some of them. The sample gives tens of thousands of clones, over 75% of which show up once; approximately 5.9% is in the top ten. Sequencing was done on a sample of PBMCs. The receptors were sampled from a male donor in good health and CMV-seronegative.

This clone appeared once. V gene TRBV7-9 combines with J gene TRBJ2-7; D unresolved. The CDR3 has 13 amino acids. Between the trimmed V and J ends, which lost 2 bases and 5 bases, there was a span of 10 bases. CDR1 is SEHNR, CDR2 FQNEAQ, per germline (reference sequence). The CDR3 nucleotides are TGTGCCAGCAGCTTACAGGAAGGTGACGAGCAGTACTTC. As protein: CASSLQEGDEQYF.

Only a few counts were recorded for this clone. The V gene is TRBV2, the J gene TRBJ2-3; 9 positions agree with TRBD2. CDR1 SNHLY and CDR2 FYNNEI come from the germline V gene. The CDR3 spans 15 residues. V dropped 3 bases and J dropped 1; count of bases not matched to a gene: 2. This CDR3 is CASSEGGGGTDTQYF. The CDR3, as DNA: TGTGCCAGCAGTGAGGGCGGGGGGGGCACAGATACGCAGTATTTT.

The chain joins TRBV5-4 to TRBJ2-4; D is perhaps TRBD2 (8 bases). The germline CDR1 and CDR2 sequences are SGHNT and YYREEE (reference sequence). The CDR3 extends over 17 amino acids. V dropped 3 bases and J dropped 2 bases, with 18 bases sitting between them. CDR3 sequence (DNA): TGTGCCAGCAGCTCCAGAGGGGGCGGGGGGTCCAAAAACATTCAGTACTTC. Translation gives CASSSRGGGGSKNIQYF.

The V gene is TRBV7-8, the J gene TRBJ2-2, with a tentative D call TRBD2 (6 bases). CDR1 and CDR2 from the germline V gene are SGHVS and FQNEAQ. V dropped 1 base and J dropped 7 bases, with 13 bases sitting between them. This CDR3 is 15 amino acids long. The CDR3 loop is CASSLVGGLGGELFF. The CDR3 nucleotides read TGTGCCAGCAGCTTAGTGGGAGGCTTGGGCGGGGAGCTGTTTTTT.

The rearrangement uses TRBV7-2 and TRBJ1-1; D not resolved. The CDR3 contains 14 residues. V dropped 5 bases and J dropped 3 bases, with 13 bases sitting between them. The germline gives CDR1 SGHTA, CDR2 FQGNSA. The CDR3 here is CASSGGVEDTEAFF. CDR3 nucleotide sequence: TGTGCCAGCAGCGGCGGGGTGGAGGACACTGAAGCTTTCTTT.

The chain links TRBV5-1 to TRBJ2-3; TRBD2 is a possible D gene (6 bases). The CDR3 totals 15 residues. The germline V and J ends were trimmed by 5 bases and 5 bases, with 18 bases remaining between them. Germline V gene sequence: CDR1 SGHRS, CDR2 YFSETQ. For the CDR3, the DNA is TGCGCCAGCAGTCATGGTACGGGGGTCGGAGATACGCAGTATTTT. Translation: CASSHGTGVGDTQYF. The full variable domain, rest sourced from reference TRBV5-1 and TRBJ2-3, is KAGVTQTPRYLIKTRGQQVTLSCSPISGHRSVSWYQQTPGQGLQFLFEYFSETQRNKGNFPGRFSGRQFSNSRSEMNVSTLELGDSALYLCASSHGTGVGDTQYFGPGTRLTVL.

This clone came up once. V and J are TRBV7-6 and TRBJ1-5; the match to TRBD1 covers 7 bases. Per germline, CDR1 SGHVS and CDR2 FNYEAQ. With V trimmed by 0 bases and J by 7 bases, 6 bases remained unmatched. The length of the CDR3 is 15 residues. In DNA form, the CDR3 reads TGTGCCAGCAGCTTAGCCGGGCAGGGGGGACAGCCCCAGCATTTT. This encodes CASSLAGQGGQPQHF.

This rearrangement joins TRBV5-1 to TRBJ2-2; 8 bases fit TRBD1. The length of the CDR3 is 15 residues. Germline-derived CDR1 and CDR2 are SGHRS and YFSETQ. V dropped 4 bases and J dropped 6; count of bases not matched to a gene: 8. The CDR3 loop is CASSPRDRLSGELFF. The CDR3 DNA sequence: TGCGCCAGCAGCCCCCGGGACAGGCTCTCCGGGGAGCTGTTTTTT. Full variable domain (outside the CDR3, taken from reference TRBV5-1 and TRBJ2-2): KAGVTQTPRYLIKTRGQQVTLSCSPISGHRSVSWYQQTPGQGLQFLFEYFSETQRNKGNFPGRFSGRQFSNSRSEMNVSTLELGDSALYLCASSPRDRLSGELFFGEGSRLTVL.

This clone showed up just once. The rearrangement uses TRBV5-1 and TRBJ1-4, with 9 bases matching TRBD1. CDR3 length equals 16 residues. V trimming: 0 bases; J trimming: 5 bases; junction bases outside the gene matches: 5. Germline-derived CDR1 and CDR2 are SGHRS and YFSETQ. The CDR3: CASSLDPGQGNEKLFF. The CDR3, as DNA: TGCGCCAGCAGCTTGGATCCGGGACAGGGAAATGAAAAACTGTTTTTT.

The chain links TRBV6-6 to TRBJ1-2; 10 nucleotides line up with TRBD1. Germline loops: CDR1 MNHNY, CDR2 SVGAGI (reference sequence). J gave up 3 bases and V 6 bases, and 4 bases lay outside the gene matches. The CDR3 is made up of 14 amino acids. The DNA of the CDR3 is TGTGCCAGCAGGACAGGGGGCGAGGACTATGGCTACACCTTC. This codes for CASRTGGEDYGYTF.

The chain uses TRBV11-1 and TRBJ2-2; a possible D gene is TRBD1 (6 bases). The V end was cut by 1 base, the J end by 4 bases, with 13 bases between. Germline V gene data show CDR1 as SGHAT and CDR2 as FQDESV (reference sequence). The CDR3 is 16 amino acids. CDR3 sequence (DNA): TGTGCCAGCAGCTTAGGGACAGCGCCGGGCACCGGGGAGCTGTTTTTT. Its translation is CASSLGTAPGTGELFF.

The chain recombines TRBV7-2 with TRBJ2-7, with D tentatively TRBD2 (6 bases). The CDR3 totals 16 residues. Between the trimmed V and J ends, which lost 5 bases and 6 bases, there was a span of 23 bases. Germline V gives CDR1 SGHTA, CDR2 FQGNSA. CDR3 amino acids: CASSTRGWGDVREQYF. CDR3 coding DNA: TGTGCCAGCAGCACCCGGGGGTGGGGGGACGTCCGCGAGCAGTACTTC.

The CDR3 sequence: CASSSVSGGWRETQYF. Written as DNA, the CDR3 is TGTGCCAGCAGCTCAGTTAGCGGGGGGTGGCGCGAGACCCAGTACTTC. The rearrangement joins TRBV7-2 to TRBJ2-5, with 10 positions matching TRBD2. The V and J ends lost 4 bases and 5 bases, in that order; junction bases with no gene match: 10. The CDR3 has 16 residues. Germline CDR1 is SGHTA and CDR2 is FQGNSA.

J is TRBJ2-3 and V is TRBV5-1, with 9 bases matching TRBD2. J was trimmed by 6 bases and V by 0 bases; bases with no gene match: 8. This CDR3 is 16 amino acids long. Germline CDR1 SGHRS, CDR2 YFSETQ. CDR3: CASSLARGGAWDTQYF. The DNA for the CDR3 is TGCGCCAGCAGCTTGGCACGCGGGGGGGCCTGGGATACGCAGTATTTT.

This clone was seen more than once but under ten times. The V call is TRBV30, the J call TRBJ2-7; maybe TRBD2 (5 bases). The ends were cut back, 4 bases at V and 4 bases at J, with 14 bases in the middle. There are 13 residues in the CDR3. Germline-derived CDR1 and CDR2 are GTSNPN and SVGIG (reference sequence). DNA for the CDR3: TGTGCCTGGACCGACTGGGAGAGGTACGAGCAGTACTTC. Translated: CAWTDWERYEQYF.

This clone was counted once. V and J are TRBV7-2 and TRBJ2-3, with 7 bases aligning to TRBD1. This CDR3 spans 14 amino acids. Losses at the gene ends were 6 bases for V and 2 bases for J; bases not matched to a gene: 5. The germline gives CDR1 SGHTA, CDR2 FQGNSA. The CDR3 region has the DNA TGTGCCAGCAGGGAAGGGGGCGTCACAGATACGCAGTATTTT. This gives the protein CASREGGVTDTQYF.

The J gene is TRBJ1-4, the V gene TRBV4-2, with no clear D. CDR1 is LGHNA and CDR2 is YNFKEQ in the germline V gene. The CDR3 covers 16 residues. V was clipped by 0 bases and J by 4 bases, with 12 bases between them. The chain's CDR3 is CASSQDYSLGNEKLFF. CDR3 DNA: TGTGCCAGCAGCCAAGATTACTCCCTTGGTAATGAAAAACTGTTTTTT.

The genes are TRBV30 and TRBJ1-2; a possible D gene is TRBD1 (5 bases). V lost 7 bases and J lost 4, with 19 bases in between. The germline V gene encodes CDR1 GTSNPN and CDR2 SVGIG (reference sequence). The CDR3 is 14 amino acids. CDR3 DNA: TGTGCCTCGGAGCAGGGTTCTTTTGGCTATGGCTACACCTTC. Protein product: CASEQGSFGYGYTF.

This clone was observed a few times. The junction departs from germline at one end; a sequencing error may be responsible. This sequence joins TRBV30 and TRBJ2-1; 11 bases are shared with TRBD2. The CDR3 consists of 13 residues. Germline CDR1 is GTSNPN and CDR2 is SVGIG (reference sequence). DNA of the CDR3: TGTGCCTGGAGTGCCCAACTAGCGGGAGAGCGGTTCTTC. This gives the protein CAWSAQLAGERFF.

The sample holds a few counts of this clone. The CDR3 is CASSLPMGGERAGYTF. Written as DNA, the CDR3 is TGTGCCAGCAGCTTACCTATGGGGGGTGAGCGCGCTGGCTACACCTTC. The chain combines TRBV7-2 with TRBJ1-2; maybe TRBD1 (5 bases). Per the germline V gene, CDR1 is SGHTA and CDR2 is FQGNSA. The V end was cut by 2 bases, the J end by 7 bases, with 20 bases between. This CDR3 region has 16 residues.

The chain is built from TRBV19 and TRBJ1-2, with D maybe TRBD1 (6 bases). The CDR3 contains 15 residues. Trimming took off 7 bases at V and 4 bases at J, with 19 bases between the two ends. CDR1 LNHDA and CDR2 SQIVND come from the germline V gene (reference sequence). The CDR3 loop reads CASNPRQAHGYGYTF. In DNA form, the CDR3 reads TGTGCCAGTAACCCTAGACAGGCCCATGGCTATGGCTACACCTTC.